Below, 8 T cell receptor beta chains from the same sample are listed, as sequenced in a study of cytomegalovirus exposure and HLA in healthy donors. PCR amplification relied on 60 Vbeta primers (plus 13 Jbeta primers). Some clones are missing from TCRdb's copy, which holds only in-frame ones; the method was immunoSEQ multiplex PCR. The sample lists about 160,000 clones, approximately 75% occurring once. Source material: PBMCs. These receptor sequences come from a man over 45 in good health and CMV-seropositive.

This clone appeared a single time. The chain carries TRBV7-8 and TRBJ1-1; maybe TRBD1 (5 bases). CDR3 length equals 16 residues. Germline lookup yields CDR1 SGHVS and CDR2 FQNEAQ. Trimming cost V 0 bases and J 4 bases, with 15 bases left between them. The CDR3 coding sequence is TGTGCCAGCAGCTTAGCGCGGGGCAAGGAGTTCACTGAAGCTTTCTTT. Amino acids: CASSLARGKEFTEAFF. Combining the CDR3 with reference TRBV7-8 and TRBJ1-1 gives the whole variable domain GAGVSQSPRYKVAKRGQDVALRCDPISGHVSLFWYQQALGQGPEFLTYFQNEAQLDKSGLPSDRFFAERPEGSVSTLKIQRTQQEDSAVYLCASSLARGKEFTEAFFGQGTRLTVV.

The chain joins TRBV6-4 to TRBJ2-1; TRBD2 is a possible D gene (6 bases). The CDR3 is 16 amino acids. The germline gives CDR1 MRHNA, CDR2 SNTAGT. The V gene lost 4 bases and the J gene lost 4 bases, with 17 bases spanning the gap. Here the CDR3 DNA reads TGTGCCAGCAGTGCCCCGTCGGCGGGGCCATACAATGAGCAGTTCTTC. Its protein product is CASSAPSAGPYNEQFF.

This chain uses TRBV9 with TRBJ2-7; TRBD2 matches at 13 bases. J was trimmed by 3 bases and V by 4 bases; bases with no gene match: 13. The CDR3 contains 18 residues. CDR1 SGDLS and CDR2 YYNGEE come from the germline V gene. Written as DNA, the CDR3 is TGTGCCAGCAGCCCTCGACTAGCGGGGGGCCGCTTCAACTACGAGCAGTACTTC. Residues: CASSPRLAGGRFNYEQYF.

The gene calls are TRBV2 and TRBJ2-7; D is undetermined. V was shortened by 6 bases and J by 5 bases, with 11 bases between the two germline ends. This CDR3 is 12 amino acids long. Germline V gene lookup returns CDR1 SNHLY and CDR2 FYNNEI. The CDR3 region is CASRPLSDEQYF. CDR3 sequence (DNA): TGTGCCAGCAGACCCTTAAGCGACGAGCAGTACTTC. Looking up the rest from reference TRBV2 and TRBJ2-7 gives the full variable domain: EPEVTQTPSHQVTQMGQEVILRCVPISNHLYFYWYRQILGQKVEFLVSFYNNEISEKSEIFDDQFSVERPDGSNFTLKIRSTKLEDSAMYFCASRPLSDEQYFGPGTRLTVT.

As to this clone: Other DNA sequences from this sample encode an identical CDR3 as well. The chain employs TRBV27 and TRBJ2-2; D not resolved. The CDR3 extends over 13 amino acids. V was cut by 3 bases and J by 4 bases, with 6 bases left in between. CDR1 MNHEY and CDR2 SMNVEV come from the germline V gene (reference sequence). CDR3: CASSFWSTGELFF. For the CDR3, the DNA is TGTGCCAGCAGTTTTTGGAGCACCGGGGAGCTGTTTTTT.

The CDR3 DNA reads as TGTGCCAGCAGTCTACGGACGGGGAGGGGAGAGACCCAGTACTTC. This encodes CASSLRTGRGETQYF. This chain joins TRBV27 and TRBJ2-5; TRBD2 agrees at 7 bases. Germline V gives CDR1 MNHEY, CDR2 SMNVEV (reference sequence). This CDR3 contains 15 residues. V dropped 5 bases and J dropped 4; count of bases not matched to a gene: 10.

This chain joins TRBV7-2 and TRBJ2-5; 11 nucleotides match TRBD1. Germline V gives CDR1 SGHTA, CDR2 FQGNSA. The CDR3 is 15 residues long. V dropped 8 bases and J dropped 5; count of bases not matched to a gene: 10. CDR3 protein: CASDNGQGAFETQYF. CDR3 nucleotides: TGTGCCAGCGATAATGGACAGGGGGCGTTTGAGACCCAGTACTTC.

The chain employs TRBV6-1 and TRBJ1-4, with D possibly being TRBD1 (5 bases). The CDR3 has 13 residues. Trimming stripped 4 bases from V and 4 bases from J, with 7 bases between. The germline gives CDR1 MNHNS, CDR2 SASEGT. The CDR3 region is CASSGQHNEKLFF. The CDR3 nucleotides read TGTGCCAGCAGTGGACAGCATAATGAAAAACTGTTTTTT.